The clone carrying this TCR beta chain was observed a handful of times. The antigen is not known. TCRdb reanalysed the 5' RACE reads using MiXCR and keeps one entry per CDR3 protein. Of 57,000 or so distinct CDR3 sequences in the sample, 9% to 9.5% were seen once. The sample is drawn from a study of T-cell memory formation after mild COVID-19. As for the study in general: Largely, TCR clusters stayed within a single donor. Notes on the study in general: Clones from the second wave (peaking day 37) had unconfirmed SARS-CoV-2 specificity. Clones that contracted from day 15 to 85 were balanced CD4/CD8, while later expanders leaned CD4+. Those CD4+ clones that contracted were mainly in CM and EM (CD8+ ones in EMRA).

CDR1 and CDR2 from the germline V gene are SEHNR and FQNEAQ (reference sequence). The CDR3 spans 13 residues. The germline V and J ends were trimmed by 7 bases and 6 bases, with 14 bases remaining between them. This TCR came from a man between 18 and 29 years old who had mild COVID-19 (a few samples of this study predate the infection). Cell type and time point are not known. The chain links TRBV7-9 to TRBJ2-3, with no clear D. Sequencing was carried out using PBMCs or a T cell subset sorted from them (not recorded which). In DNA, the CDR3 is TGTGCCAGCACCTTCACCGGGCGGGATACGCAGTATTTT. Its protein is CASTFTGRDTQYF. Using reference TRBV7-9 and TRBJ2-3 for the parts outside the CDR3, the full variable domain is DTGVSQNPRHKITKRGQNVTFRCDPISEHNRLYWYRQTLGQGPEFLTYFQNEAQLEKSRLLSDRFSAERPKGSFSTLEIQRTEQGDSAMYLCASTFTGRDTQYFGPGTRLTVL.